This is a list of T cell receptor beta chains from one sample in a study of blood T cell repertoires in COVID-19. Sequencing was performed with immunoSEQ multiplex PCR; in TCRdb, only in-frame clones are kept and a portion is missing. The sample lists about 360,000 clones, 70% to 90% occurring once. Input material: peripheral blood. These receptor sequences come from a woman aged 60-75 years with COVID-19, enrolled during active disease. Both conserved end residues are part of each CDR3. D genes are given only for firm matches. Clone size is shown for a subset of rows, as once, few, many or a class of expanded clone.

d_gene | abundance | j_gene | v_gene | CDR3aa | CDR3nt
NA | once | TRBJ1-1 | TRBV6-1 | CASSERTPMNTEAFF | TGTGCCAGCAGTGAACGGACACCTATGAACACTGAAGCTTTCTTT
TRBD1 | NA | TRBJ1-2 | TRBV6-2/TRBV6-3 | CASSLDRGKWSSYGYTF | TGTGCCAGCAGTCTGGACAGGGGCAAGTGGAGTTCCTATGGCTACACCTTC
NA | NA | TRBJ2-7 | TRBV6-7 | CASSHRDFSYEQYF | TGTGCCAGCAGTCACCGGGACTTCTCCTACGAGCAGTACTTC
NA | NA | TRBJ2-3 | TRBV7-6 | CASGGAVTQTSTDTQYF | TGTGCCAGCGGGGGGGCCGTGACCCAAACTAGCACAGATACGCAGTATTTT
NA | NA | TRBJ2-7 | TRBV6-5 | CASSDRLYEQYF | TGTGCCAGCAGCGACAGACTCTACGAGCAGTACTTC
TRBD1 | NA | TRBJ2-1 | TRBV5-1 | CASSPGTGGNNEQFF | TGCGCCAGCAGCCCAGGGACAGGGGGCAACAATGAGCAGTTCTTC
TRBD1 | NA | TRBJ1-2 | TRBV2 | CAFNTGGYGYTF | TGTGCCTTCAACACAGGGGGGTATGGCTACACCTTC
NA | NA | TRBJ1-2 | TRBV7-2 | CASSLGRGFGYTF | TGTGCCAGCAGCCTAGGTAGAGGGTTTGGCTACACCTTC
NA | NA | TRBJ2-3 | TRBV7-2 | CASDWGDDTDTQYF | TGTGCCAGCGACTGGGGAGACGACACAGATACGCAGTATTTT
NA | NA | TRBJ1-1 | TRBV18 | CASSPSPGNTEAFF | TGTGCCAGCTCACCGAGTCCTGGGAACACTGAAGCTTTCTTT
NA | NA | TRBJ1-2 | TRBV5-4 | CASSLGQVHGDGYTF | TGTGCCAGCAGCTTGGGACAGGTACATGGGGATGGCTACACCTTC
NA | NA | TRBJ2-7 | TRBV7-8 | CASSLPGVLQQYF | TGTGCCAGCAGCCTCCCTGGAGTTCTGCAGCAGTACTTC
TRBD1 | NA | TRBJ1-2 | TRBV29-1 | CSVGQGSEGYTF | TGCAGCGTTGGACAGGGGAGCGAGGGCTACACCTTC
NA | NA | TRBJ1-2 | TRBV9 | CASSVAPLDGEDYGYTF | TGTGCCAGCAGCGTAGCTCCTTTGGACGGGGAAGACTATGGCTACACCTTC
TRBD1 | NA | TRBJ2-3 | TRBV2 | CASSEWTGVADTQYF | TGTGCCAGCAGTGAGTGGACAGGGGTAGCAGATACGCAGTATTTT